This T cell receptor (beta chain) comes out of a study of T cells after yellow fever vaccination. In the study overall: Fractions with few cells were prepared using SMART-Seq v4 Ultra Low Input.

Study-wide results and limits: Abundant bulk-population clonotypes could contaminate the FACS-sorted repertoires. Most primary-vaccination clones reappeared after the booster (more than 95% CD4, roughly 90% CD8).

This clonotype has more than one count but fewer than ten. Antigen unknown. V trimming: 6 bases; J trimming: 7 bases; junction bases outside the gene matches: 4. This CDR3 spans 14 amino acids. 5'RACE template switching added a universal primer site and UMIs to TCR cDNA. TCRdb processed the 5' RACE reads anew with MiXCR; each CDR3 protein has one entry. The sample lists some 290,000 distinct CDR3 sequences; around 11% were seen once. The chain uses TRBV12-3 or TRBV12-4 and TRBJ2-5; 14 bases align to TRBD2. The sequence was collected from a man younger than 35 who received the YFV17D yellow fever vaccine. The material was CD4+ T cells sorted from PBMCs, obtained 45 days after the yellow fever booster vaccination. The CDR3 DNA reads as TGTGCCAGCAGCTCGGGACTAGCGGGGGCGACCCAGTACTTC. It translates to CASSSGLAGATQYF.